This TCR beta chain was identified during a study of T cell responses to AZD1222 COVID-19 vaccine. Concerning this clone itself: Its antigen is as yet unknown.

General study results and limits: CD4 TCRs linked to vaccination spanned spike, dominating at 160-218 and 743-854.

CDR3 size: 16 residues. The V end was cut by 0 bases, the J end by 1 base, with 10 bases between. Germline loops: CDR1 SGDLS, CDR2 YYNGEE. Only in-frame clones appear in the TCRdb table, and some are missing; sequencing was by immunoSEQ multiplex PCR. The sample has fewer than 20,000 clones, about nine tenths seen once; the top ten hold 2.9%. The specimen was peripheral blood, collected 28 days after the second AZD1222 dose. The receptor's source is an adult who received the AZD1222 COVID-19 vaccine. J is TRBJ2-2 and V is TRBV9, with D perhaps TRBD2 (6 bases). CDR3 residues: CASSVGLRENTGELFF. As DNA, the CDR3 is TGTGCCAGCAGCGTAGGTTTGCGGGAGAACACCGGGGAGCTGTTTTTT.